This record concerns one T cell receptor (beta chain) sequence. Trimming cost V 4 bases and J 0 bases, with 11 bases left between them. This CDR3 spans 16 amino acids. CDR1 and CDR2 (germline): SGDLS, YYNGEE. All included Susac syndrome patients satisfied recently defined diagnostic criteria for definite or probable disease. An amount of RNA that ranged from about 0.45 to 1 ug was reverse transcribed with random hexamers. TCRdb analysed the immunoSEQ multiplex PCR reads with MiXCR anew, one entry per CDR3 protein. The sample has some 190,000 distinct CDR3 sequences, 94% seen once. This entry belongs to a study of CD8 T cells in Susac syndrome.

The source material was CD4+ T cells from PBMCs. This sequence originates from a human donor with Susac syndrome. This sequence joins TRBV9 and TRBJ2-6, with unresolved D. CDR3 DNA sequence: TGTGCCAGCAGCTCCCCCGGAAGCTCTGGGGCCAACGTCCTGACTTTC. Its translation is CASSSPGSSGANVLTF.